Below, 20 T cell receptor beta chains from the same sample are listed, as sequenced in a study of blood T cell repertoires in COVID-19. The repertoire was sequenced with immunoSEQ multiplex PCR; TCRdb's copy has only in-frame clones and lacks some. The sample shows 140,000 to 150,000 clones, about 85% of them seen only once. The sample consisted of PBMCs or T cells enriched from blood (not recorded which). Receptor source: a woman in her thirties or forties who had been exposed to COVID-19.

The chain is built from TRBV29-1 and TRBJ1-1; D gene ambiguous. Between the trimmed V and J ends, which lost 3 bases and 4 bases, there was a span of 12 bases. Looked up from germline, CDR1 is SQVTM and CDR2 is ANQGSEA. The CDR3 loop spans 13 amino acids. The chain's CDR3 is CSVDRSGSTEAFF. DNA for the CDR3: TGCAGCGTTGATAGGTCCGGGAGCACTGAAGCTTTCTTT. The whole variable domain, filled in from reference TRBV29-1 and TRBJ1-1, reads SAVISQKPSRDICQRGTSLTIQCQVDSQVTMMFWYRQQPGQSLTLIATANQGSEATYESGFVIDKFPISRPNLTFSTLTVSNMSPEDSSIYLCSVDRSGSTEAFFGQGTRLTVV.

The V gene is TRBV4-1, the J gene TRBJ1-1; a possible D gene is TRBD1 (5 bases). This CDR3 spans 15 amino acids. The germline V gene has CDR1 MGHRA and CDR2 YSYEKL. The V end was cut by 3 bases, the J end by 0 bases, with 11 bases between. CDR3 DNA: TGCGCCAGCAGCCATTCCGGACATCTGAACACTGAAGCTTTCTTT. Translating it yields CASSHSGHLNTEAFF.

The chain has TRBV4-1 and TRBJ2-1; 9 positions agree with TRBD2. The J segment lost 3 bases and the V segment lost 3 bases, leaving 6 bases of the junction unmatched. CDR3 size: 16 residues. Germline V CDR1 and CDR2: MGHRA, YSYEKL. CDR3 sequence: CASSQVISGSYNEQFF. CDR3 bases: TGCGCCAGCAGCCAGGTGATTAGCGGGAGCTACAATGAGCAGTTCTTC.

V usage is TRBV27 and J usage is TRBJ2-2, with D uncertain. The CDR3 contains 12 residues. The germline gives CDR1 MNHEY, CDR2 SMNVEV (reference sequence). Trimming cost V 2 bases and J 6 bases, with 4 bases left between them. CDR3 DNA sequence: TGTGCCAGCAGTTTAGTCGCCGGGGAGCTGTTTTTT. This gives the protein CASSLVAGELFF.

The rearrangement uses TRBV6-5 and TRBJ2-7, with 10 positions matching TRBD1. The CDR3 loop spans 14 amino acids. J lost 2 bases, V lost 6 bases, and 4 bases had no gene match. Looked up from germline, CDR1 is MNHEY and CDR2 is SVGAGI. CDR3 sequence reads: CASRFGQGAYEQYF. As DNA, the CDR3 is TGTGCCAGCAGGTTCGGACAGGGGGCCTACGAGCAGTACTTC.

This chain connects TRBV7-6 to TRBJ1-1; 8 bases match TRBD1. Germline V gene lookup returns CDR1 SGHVS and CDR2 FNYEAQ. This CDR3 is 14 amino acids long. Trimming removed 5 bases from V and 5 bases from J; junction bases left unmatched: 7. CDR3 bases: TGTGCCAGCAGCCCGCGGACAGGGAGGACTGAAGCTTTCTTT. It encodes CASSPRTGRTEAFF.

This sequence joins TRBV19 and TRBJ2-7; 8 nucleotides line up with TRBD1. The V gene end was trimmed by 5 bases and the J gene end by 3 bases; junction bases not matched to a gene: 6. Germline V CDR1 and CDR2: LNHDA, SQIVND (reference sequence). The CDR3 is made up of 14 amino acids. For the CDR3, the DNA is TGTGCCAGTAGTCAGGGGGCGCGGGACTACGAGCAGTACTTC. Translation: CASSQGARDYEQYF.

The chain has TRBV5-1 and TRBJ2-3, with D perhaps TRBD2 (6 bases). CDR3 length: 16 residues. The germline CDR1 and CDR2 sequences are SGHRS and YFSETQ. Trimming removed 1 base at V and 2 bases at J, with 14 bases between. CDR3 DNA: TGCGCCAGCAGCTTGTTTAGCGGAGGCTCCACAGATACGCAGTATTTT. It is translated as CASSLFSGGSTDTQYF. Full variable domain (missing parts from reference TRBV5-1 and TRBJ2-3): KAGVTQTPRYLIKTRGQQVTLSCSPISGHRSVSWYQQTPGQGLQFLFEYFSETQRNKGNFPGRFSGRQFSNSRSEMNVSTLELGDSALYLCASSLFSGGSTDTQYFGPGTRLTVL.

The chain uses TRBV4-1 and TRBJ1-4; 7 nucleotides match TRBD1. The germline V gene encodes CDR1 MGHRA and CDR2 YSYEKL. CDR3 length equals 18 residues. With V trimmed by 0 bases and J by 8 bases, 15 bases remained unmatched. The CDR3 nucleotides read TGCGCCAGCAGCCAAGATCGAACATTGACAGGGTGGGAAGAAAAACTGTTTTTT. The encoded protein is CASSQDRTLTGWEEKLFF.

V usage is TRBV12-3 or TRBV12-4 and J usage is TRBJ2-7, with a weak D call TRBD2 (6 bases). The CDR3 extends over 13 amino acids. Trimming cost V 3 bases and J 7 bases, with 13 bases left between them. The chain's CDR3 is CASSFGGSGEQYF. The CDR3 bases are TGTGCCAGCAGTTTTGGAGGGAGTGGAGAGCAGTACTTC.

The chain has TRBV2 and TRBJ1-5, with D tentatively TRBD1 (5 bases). The CDR3 is 19 amino acids. Trimming removed 7 bases from V and 5 bases from J, with 30 bases in between. From germline, CDR1 is SNHLY and CDR2 FYNNEI. DNA for the CDR3: TGTGCCAGCACCGTAATCGATACGGGACTCCGAACGAACGATCAGCCCCAGCATTTT. It encodes CASTVIDTGLRTNDQPQHF.

This clone was recorded only once. V and J are TRBV9 and TRBJ2-1, with 7 bases matching TRBD1. The germline CDR1 and CDR2 sequences are SGDLS and YYNGEE. This CDR3 spans 15 amino acids. The trim removed 0 bases at V and 7 bases at J, leaving 7 bases unmatched. The CDR3 nucleotides are TGTGCCAGCAGCGTAGCAGCGACAGGGTCGAATGAGCAGTTCTTC. This translates into CASSVAATGSNEQFF.

The chain uses TRBV19 and TRBJ2-1; D may be TRBD2 (7 bases). V shed 1 base and J shed 5 bases, with 12 bases lying between them. The CDR3 has 15 residues. The germline CDR1 and CDR2 sequences are LNHDA and SQIVND (reference sequence). CDR3 protein: CASSIGRGQNNEQFF. The CDR3 bases are TGTGCCAGTAGTATAGGGCGGGGGCAAAACAATGAGCAGTTCTTC. Full variable domain (remainder filled in from reference TRBV19 and TRBJ2-1): DGGITQSPKYLFRKEGQNVTLSCEQNLNHDAMYWYRQDPGQGLRLIYYSQIVNDFQKGDIAEGYSVSREKKESFPLTVTSAQKNPTAFYLCASSIGRGQNNEQFFGPGTRLTVL.

The chain couples TRBV2 to TRBJ1-2; tentatively, D is TRBD1 (6 bases). There are 14 residues in the CDR3. Trimming took 3 bases from V and 2 from J, leaving 10 bases between them. The germline CDR1 and CDR2 sequences are SNHLY and FYNNEI. As DNA, the CDR3 is TGTGCCAGCAGTGAGATAGGGGGAAACTATGGCTACACCTTC. Protein sequence: CASSEIGGNYGYTF.

The V call is TRBV6-4, the J call TRBJ2-1, with 10 bases fitting TRBD1. V dropped 4 bases and J dropped 6; count of bases not matched to a gene: 9. The CDR3 covers 16 residues. The germline V gene encodes CDR1 MRHNA and CDR2 SNTAGT. CDR3 residues: CASSASTGGVLNEQFF. The CDR3 DNA follows: TGTGCCAGCAGTGCATCGACAGGGGGCGTTCTCAATGAGCAGTTCTTC.

This chain connects TRBV4-1 to TRBJ1-1; D not certain. The V gene's germline CDR1 is MGHRA and CDR2 YSYEKL. This CDR3 has 14 amino acids. Trimming removed 5 bases at V and 0 bases at J, with 10 bases between. CDR3 sequence reads: CASSEPLVNTEAFF. In DNA form, the CDR3 reads TGCGCCAGCAGCGAACCTTTAGTGAACACTGAAGCTTTCTTT.

The chain links TRBV19 to TRBJ1-5, with 7 bases identical to TRBD1. Germline trimming cut 3 bases from V and 3 bases from J; bases unmatched to any gene: 5. Germline V gene sequence: CDR1 LNHDA, CDR2 SQIVND (reference sequence). This CDR3 has 15 amino acids. The CDR3 protein is CASSILDRDNQPQHF. In nucleotides, the CDR3 is TGTGCCAGTAGTATCCTTGACAGGGACAATCAGCCCCAGCATTTT.

The V gene is TRBV18, the J gene TRBJ2-1; D is possibly TRBD2 (5 bases). The CDR3 is made up of 15 amino acids. Germline loops: CDR1 KGHSH, CDR2 LQKENI. V lost 3 bases and J lost 2, with 11 bases in between. CDR3 bases: TGTGCCAGCTCACCTTTAGCGAACCCCTACAATGAGCAGTTCTTC. It encodes CASSPLANPYNEQFF. Complete variable domain (other parts from reference TRBV18 and TRBJ2-1): NAGVMQNPRHLVRRRGQEARLRCSPMKGHSHVYWYRQLPEEGLKFMVYLQKENIIDESGMPKERFSAEFPKEGPSILRIQQVVRGDSAAYFCASSPLANPYNEQFFGPGTRLTVL.

The chain has TRBV29-1 and TRBJ1-2, with D maybe TRBD1 (5 bases). This CDR3 region has 12 residues. Trimming removed 6 bases from V and 0 bases from J, with 8 bases in between. CDR1 and CDR2 (germline): SQVTM, ANQGSEA. The CDR3 reads CSVVTANYGYTF. The CDR3 region has the DNA TGCAGCGTCGTGACAGCTAACTATGGCTACACCTTC.

V usage is TRBV4-1 and J usage is TRBJ1-4; 8 bases agree with TRBD1. Germline V CDR1 and CDR2: MGHRA, YSYEKL. The CDR3 has 16 residues. Losses at the gene ends were 4 bases for V and 4 bases for J; bases not matched to a gene: 8. This CDR3 is CASSLMPGQDNEKLFF. DNA of the CDR3: TGCGCCAGCAGCCTTATGCCGGGACAGGATAATGAAAAACTGTTTTTT.